The present entry profiles one T cell receptor (beta chain) with its context. Antigen unknown. The donors were part of the validation cohort of some 120 subjects. That cohort was separate from the first cohort, which comprised roughly 670 subjects. The V end was cut by 2 bases, the J end by 7 bases, with 18 bases between. Germline V lookup: CDR1 MGHRA, CDR2 YSYEKL. This CDR3 is 16 amino acids long. TCRdb's copy holds only in-frame clones and misses some; the assay was immunoSEQ multiplex PCR. The repertoire consists of around 260,000 clones, with 80% to 95% occurring once and the leading ten covering approximately 3.1%. The sample belongs to a study of cytomegalovirus exposure and HLA in healthy donors. About the research overall: The 120 validation repertoires used the same platform as the roughly 700 first-cohort repertoires (as reported by a later analysis). Study-wide results and caveats: Reported performance of the classifier showed diagnosis of cytomegalovirus status with high specificity and sensitivity. Specificity for CMV antigens was confirmed in vitro for a few of the CMV-associated chains.

This TCR derives from a woman in her 30s in good health and CMV-seronegative. The V gene is TRBV4-1, the J gene TRBJ1-5; no reliable D call. Material for sequencing was PBMCs. The CDR3 nucleotides are TGCGCCAGCAGCCAATCTCTAGCGGGAATCGGGCAGCCCCAGCATTTT. It encodes CASSQSLAGIGQPQHF.